The 10 T cell receptor beta chains in this list originate from one sample, sequenced in a study of shared clonotypes between healthy human individuals. Here immunoSEQ multiplex PCR was the method, and the copy in TCRdb shows in-frame clones only, minus some. This sample has 450,000 to 600,000 clones; around 79% occur once, and the top ten carry roughly 13%. Sequencing used PBMCs. The receptors were sampled from a woman in her thirties or forties in good health. Some clones in this sample may be carry-over from other donors' samples.

About this clone: The sample carries other DNA sequences with the same CDR3. The genes are TRBV9 and TRBJ2-3; the D gene is possibly TRBD2 (5 bases). V was pared by 0 bases and J by 6 bases, with 8 bases between. The CDR3 is 13 amino acids. The germline CDR1 and CDR2 sequences are SGDLS and YYNGEE. In DNA, the CDR3 is TGTGCCAGCAGCGTAGCGGGATCTGATACGCAGTATTTT. It codes for CASSVAGSDTQYF.

This rearrangement joins TRBV5-1 to TRBJ2-1; D is tentatively TRBD1 or TRBD2 (10 bases each). V was clipped by 4 bases and J by 9 bases, with 20 bases between them. CDR3 length: 15 amino acids. Germline V gene sequence: CDR1 SGHRS, CDR2 YFSETQ. The CDR3 DNA is TGCGCCAGCAGCCCAACTAGCGGGGACAGGGGTGAGCAGTTCTTC. Translated: CASSPTSGDRGEQFF. The full variable domain, rest sourced from reference TRBV5-1 and TRBJ2-1, is KAGVTQTPRYLIKTRGQQVTLSCSPISGHRSVSWYQQTPGQGLQFLFEYFSETQRNKGNFPGRFSGRQFSNSRSEMNVSTLELGDSALYLCASSPTSGDRGEQFFGPGTRLTVL.

This chain links TRBV19 with TRBJ2-1; 11 positions agree with TRBD2. The CDR3 sequence is 15 residues long. Germline-derived CDR1 and CDR2 are LNHDA and SQIVND (reference sequence). V trimming: 5 bases; J trimming: 6 bases; junction bases outside the gene matches: 6. The CDR3 DNA reads TGTGCCAGTAGTTGGGGACTAGCGGCAATCAATGAGCAGTTCTTC. As protein: CASSWGLAAINEQFF.

This clone turned up a few times. Here the CDR3 reads CAWSRDRATILSEKLFF. As DNA, the CDR3 is TGTGCCTGGAGTAGGGACAGAGCGACTATTTTGAGTGAAAAACTGTTTTTT. The gene calls are TRBV30 and TRBJ1-4, with 7 bases fitting TRBD1. CDR3 length: 17 residues. Germline trimming cut 2 bases from V and 7 bases from J; bases unmatched to any gene: 16. The V gene's germline CDR1 is GTSNPN and CDR2 SVGIG (reference sequence). Drawing the rest from reference TRBV30 and TRBJ1-4, the complete variable domain is SQTIHQWPATLVQPVGSPLSLECTVEGTSNPNLYWYRQAAGRGLQLLFYSVGIGQISSEVPQNLSASRPQDRQFILSSKKLLLSDSGFYLCAWSRDRATILSEKLFFGSGTQLSVL.

The rearrangement joins TRBV2 to TRBJ1-2; TRBD1 agrees at 7 bases. The CDR3 extends over 13 amino acids. Germline V lookup: CDR1 SNHLY, CDR2 FYNNEI. V was pared by 7 bases and J by 8 bases, with 10 bases of the junction left unmatched. CDR3: CASKRTGSGGYTF. The CDR3 nucleotides are TGTGCCAGCAAGAGGACAGGCAGCGGCGGCTACACCTTC.

This chain uses TRBV5-1 with TRBJ1-6, with 11 bases fitting TRBD1. Per germline, CDR1 SGHRS and CDR2 YFSETQ. CDR3 size: 17 residues. J was trimmed by 7 bases and V by 7 bases; bases with no gene match: 13. CDR3: CASQLFSGTGGNSPLHF. The CDR3 region has the DNA TGCGCCAGCCAACTATTTTCCGGGACAGGGGGGAATTCACCCCTCCACTTT.

This chain joins TRBV6-5 and TRBJ1-5, with D tentatively TRBD1 (6 bases). Trimming shortened V by 1 base and J by 3 bases, and 10 bases separated the two germline ends. CDR3 size: 15 residues. Germline loops: CDR1 MNHEY, CDR2 SVGAGI. The CDR3 nucleotides are TGTGCCAGCAGTTACTTGGACAGAAACAATCAGCCCCAGCATTTT. Protein sequence: CASSYLDRNNQPQHF.

The gene calls are TRBV5-1 and TRBJ1-1; 8 bases match TRBD1. In germline, CDR1 is SGHRS, CDR2 YFSETQ. CDR3 size: 15 residues. V was clipped by 0 bases and J by 5 bases; unmatched bases: 6. DNA for the CDR3: TGCGCCAGCAGCTTGGGAGGACAGGGTGCAACTGAAGCTTTCTTT. Amino acid sequence: CASSLGGQGATEAFF.

The rearrangement links TRBV7-8 to TRBJ1-5; 10 bases match TRBD1. The trim removed 5 bases at V and 14 bases at J, leaving 12 bases unmatched. Germline lookup yields CDR1 SGHVS and CDR2 FQNEAQ. CDR3 length: 14 residues. The CDR3, as DNA: TGTGCCAGCAGCCCGTACCGGGACAGGGGTAGGGAGCATTTT. Translation: CASSPYRDRGREHF.

The chain is built from TRBV5-1 and TRBJ1-3; perhaps TRBD1 as D (5 bases). The CDR3 has 14 residues. Trimming took off 4 bases at V and 8 bases at J, with 16 bases between the two ends. Germline CDR1 SGHRS, CDR2 YFSETQ. DNA for the CDR3: TGCGCCAGCAGCCCGGCCGGGGGTCGTGACACCATATATTTT. This translates into CASSPAGGRDTIYF.